Below are 23 T cell receptor beta chains sequenced from a single sample in a study of human T cells and chemical hapten exposure (dated by TCRdb to the early 2020s). The time point label, as the study defines it: patch test 1, 2 weeks after DPC sensitization. The treatment or condition label on this specimen signifies: therapeutic diphenylcyclopropenone sensitization with weekly scalp DPC. Library creation used RACE. Sequencing was performed on a NextSeq 500. TCRdb applied fastp at Q25 and MiXCR to the public reads, then kept only in-frame beta chains. CDR3 protein sequences are deduplicated, and each keeps its most common genes and DNA. For this sample the table gives roughly 82,000 distinct CDR3 sequences, of which about an eighth were detected only once. Roughly 3.6% of the sample lies in the top ten. The sample here was whole blood, taken in connection with sensitization to the hapten diphenylcyclopropenone (DPC). The receptors originated from a woman aged 60-75 years with alopecia areata. Some clones in this sample may be carry-over from other donors' samples.

This clonotype was picked up many times. The CDR3 region has the DNA TGTGCCAGCAGTTACTCTGTGTACAGGGCCCAAGAGACCCAGTACTTC. This gives the protein CASSYSVYRAQETQYF. The chain couples TRBV6-5 to TRBJ2-5; possibly TRBD1 for D (6 bases). Germline CDR1 reads MNHEY; CDR2 reads SVGAGI. V was trimmed by 0 bases and J by 1 base, leaving 12 bases between them. This CDR3 spans 16 amino acids.

The chain uses TRBV2 and TRBJ1-6, with D possibly matching TRBD1 (5 bases). The CDR3 spans 14 residues. V was pared by 1 base and J by 10 bases, with 11 bases between. Germline V CDR1 and CDR2: SNHLY, FYNNEI. The chain's CDR3 is CASSEVGGVSPLHF. The DNA for the CDR3 is TGTGCCAGCAGTGAAGTCGGAGGGGTATCACCCCTCCACTTT. The full variable domain, its missing parts supplied by reference TRBV2 and TRBJ1-6, is EPEVTQTPSHQVTQMGQEVILRCVPISNHLYFYWYRQILGQKVEFLVSFYNNEISEKSEIFDDQFSVERPDGSNFTLKIRSTKLEDSAMYFCASSEVGGVSPLHFGNGTRLTVT.

This clonotype was found a few times. This CDR3 is CASSYVRLTEAFF. CDR3 nucleotide sequence: TGTGCCAGCAGTTACGTAAGGCTGACTGAAGCTTTCTTT. This chain connects TRBV6-5 to TRBJ1-1, with no clear D. CDR3 size: 13 residues. Germline lookup yields CDR1 MNHEY and CDR2 SVGAGI. The ends were cut back, 2 bases at V and 5 bases at J, with 9 bases in the middle.

The chain is built from TRBV29-1 and TRBJ1-1; D remains unclear. Per germline, CDR1 SQVTM and CDR2 ANQGSEA. The length of the CDR3 is 11 residues. The germline V and J ends were trimmed by 6 bases and 7 bases, with 12 bases remaining between them. As DNA, the CDR3 is TGCAGCGTGGGGATGGGGAGTGAAGCTTTCTTT. Amino acid sequence: CSVGMGSEAFF.

The chain is built from TRBV20-1 and TRBJ2-7, with 13 bases identical to TRBD2. V dropped 5 bases and J dropped 5; count of bases not matched to a gene: 6. CDR3 length: 14 amino acids. The germline CDR1 and CDR2 sequences are DFQATT and SNEGSKA (reference sequence). The DNA for the CDR3 is TGCAGTGCTGCACTAGCGGGGGGGACCCACGAGCAGTACTTC. Translating gives CSAALAGGTHEQYF.

This clonotype was seen more than once but under ten times. The gene calls are TRBV12-3 or TRBV12-4 and TRBJ1-5; the D gene is possibly TRBD1 (6 bases). This CDR3 has 14 amino acids. The germline V and J ends were trimmed by 6 bases and 4 bases, with 13 bases remaining between them. This chain's CDR3 is CASRWGRLNQPQHF. In nucleotides, the CDR3 is TGTGCCAGCAGGTGGGGGCGGCTAAATCAGCCCCAGCATTTT.

The CDR3 spells CASSPSGRGRWQAEAFF. CDR3 DNA sequence: TGTGCCAGCTCACCTAGTGGGAGGGGAAGGTGGCAGGCTGAAGCTTTCTTT. The chain carries TRBV18 and TRBJ1-1, with a weak D call TRBD1 (5 bases). Trimming shortened V by 3 bases and J by 6 bases, and 23 bases separated the two germline ends. This CDR3 is built from 17 residues. The germline V gene has CDR1 KGHSH and CDR2 LQKENI.

This clonotype was observed at least ten times. This chain joins TRBV12-3 or TRBV12-4 and TRBJ2-2; TRBD1 aligns across 7 bases. V lost 3 bases to trimming and J lost 5 bases; unmatched junction nucleotides: 9. CDR3 length: 16 amino acids. CDR3 DNA sequence: TGTGCCAGCAGTTTGCGGACAGGAGTAGGGACCGGGGAGCTGTTTTTT. This gives the protein CASSLRTGVGTGELFF.

This clonotype was observed at least ten times. This chain links TRBV7-3 with TRBJ1-1; tentatively, D is TRBD1 (6 bases). Trimming shortened V by 5 bases and J by 1 base, and 11 bases separated the two germline ends. This CDR3 comprises 14 residues. The germline CDR1 and CDR2 sequences are SGHTA and FQGTGA. The CDR3 sequence: CASSKRDTNTEAFF. CDR3 in DNA: TGTGCCAGCAGCAAACGGGACACGAACACTGAAGCTTTCTTT.

This clonotype was counted many times. The chain combines TRBV6-5 with TRBJ2-1, with 10 bases matching TRBD2. The V and J ends lost 7 bases and 6 bases, in that order; junction bases with no gene match: 12. Looked up from germline, CDR1 is MNHEY and CDR2 is SVGAGI. This CDR3 region has 16 residues. CDR3 nucleotides: TGTGCCAGCACCCCCTTTGGAGCGGGGGGGGGCAATGAGCAGTTCTTC. Amino acid sequence: CASTPFGAGGGNEQFF.

This clonotype was seen ten or more times. The rearrangement uses TRBV19 and TRBJ2-1, with TRBD2 matching 10 bases. Looked up from germline, CDR1 is LNHDA and CDR2 is SQIVND (reference sequence). The CDR3 contains 17 residues. V lost 5 bases and J lost 1; bases outside the gene matches: 8. The CDR3 region is CASSPRLAGMSYNEQFF. Written as DNA, the CDR3 is TGTGCCAGTAGTCCTCGACTAGCGGGTATGTCCTACAATGAGCAGTTCTTC.

V is TRBV11-2 and J is TRBJ1-2, with D maybe TRBD1 (6 bases). The germline V gene has CDR1 SGHAT and CDR2 FQNNGV. V shed 7 bases and J shed 8 bases, with 20 bases lying between them. This CDR3 spans 14 amino acids. The CDR3 here is CASTPAWQGRGYTF. The CDR3 DNA reads TGTGCCAGCACACCCGCTTGGCAGGGGCGAGGCTACACCTTC.

Ten or more counts support this clonotype. CDR3 nucleotides: TGCAGTGCTAGATGGCGGGGCACAGATACGCAGTATTTT. Translated: CSARWRGTDTQYF. This chain links TRBV20-1 with TRBJ2-3, with a possible D match to TRBD2 (5 bases). CDR3 size: 13 residues. Germline V gene sequence: CDR1 DFQATT, CDR2 SNEGSKA (reference sequence). The V end lost 2 bases, the J end lost 1 base, and 7 bases lay between the germline ends.

In its sample, this clonotype was seen many times. The CDR3, as DNA: TGTGCCAGCAGCCCCAGCGGGCGCCAAGAGACCCAGTACTTC. Translated: CASSPSGRQETQYF. The J gene is TRBJ2-5, the V gene TRBV11-3, with D perhaps TRBD2 (6 bases). This CDR3 is 14 amino acids long. Germline values: CDR1 SGHNT, CDR2 YENEEA. V gave up 5 bases and J gave up 1 base, with 11 bases separating them.

Concerning this clonotype itself: A read error may be the cause here, since a much bigger clone is one base away. The chain has TRBV27 and TRBJ2-7, with a possible D match to TRBD1 (5 bases). The CDR3 runs 14 residues. CDR1 is MNHEY, CDR2 SMNVEV, per germline (reference sequence). The CDR3 nucleotides are TGTGCCAACAGTCCGTTGACAGAGACCTACGAGCAGTACTTC. The encoded protein is CANSPLTETYEQYF.

This clonotype has ten or more counts. The chain employs TRBV7-9 and TRBJ1-1, with D possibly TRBD1 on 5 matching bases. Germline V gene sequence: CDR1 SEHNR, CDR2 FQNEAQ (reference sequence). Trimming took off 0 bases at V and 6 bases at J, with 11 bases between the two ends. CDR3 length equals 14 residues. This chain's CDR3 is CASSLAGRVAEAFF. CDR3 DNA: TGTGCCAGCAGCTTAGCCGGCAGGGTGGCTGAAGCTTTCTTT. Filled out from reference TRBV7-9 and TRBJ1-1, the complete variable domain reads DTGVSQNPRHKITKRGQNVTFRCDPISEHNRLYWYRQTLGQGPEFLTYFQNEAQLEKSRLLSDRFSAERPKGSFSTLEIQRTEQGDSAMYLCASSLAGRVAEAFFGQGTRLTVV.

This clonotype was observed a few times. The V and J genes are TRBV5-1 and TRBJ1-1; no clear D. The V and J ends lost 1 base and 2 bases respectively, with 12 bases between them. Germline V gene data show CDR1 as SGHRS and CDR2 as YFSETQ. The CDR3 has 15 amino acids. The CDR3 DNA reads TGCGCCAGCAGCTTGCAGAGGCCCTCAAACACTGAAGCTTTCTTT. Protein: CASSLQRPSNTEAFF.

This clonotype was seen at least ten times. V gene TRBV7-9 combines with J gene TRBJ1-2; 9 nucleotides agree with TRBD1. The germline V gene has CDR1 SEHNR and CDR2 FQNEAQ (reference sequence). The CDR3 spans 15 residues. The V segment lost 6 bases and the J segment 12 bases; nucleotides outside the gene matches: 17. In nucleotides, the CDR3 is TGTGCCAGCAGGGTCCTACAGGGGGCAGGAAGTCGGGACACCTTC. Translating it yields CASRVLQGAGSRDTF.

Only a few counts were recorded for this clonotype. The chain's CDR3 is CASTVTTTQTQYF. CDR3 sequence (DNA): TGTGCCAGCACTGTGACTACAACGCAGACCCAGTACTTC. The genes are TRBV6-2 or TRBV6-3 and TRBJ2-5; D perhaps matches TRBD2 (5 bases). This CDR3 has 13 amino acids. V lost 7 bases and J 6 bases, leaving 15 bases between the germline ends. Germline-derived CDR1 and CDR2 are MNHEY and SVGEGT.

This rearrangement joins TRBV6-6 to TRBJ1-3, with a tentative D call TRBD1 (6 bases). The CDR3 spans 14 residues. CDR1 is MNHNY, CDR2 SVGAGI, per germline (reference sequence). V was pared by 7 bases and J by 8 bases, with 18 bases between. The CDR3 DNA sequence: TGTGCCAGCACCCCCCCCGCAGGGGCAGACACCATATATTTT. Its translation: CASTPPAGADTIYF.

This clonotype was detected many times. V and J are TRBV18 and TRBJ1-5, with no clear D. V was cut by 4 bases and J by 2 bases, with 27 bases left in between. Germline-derived CDR1 and CDR2 are KGHSH and LQKENI. The CDR3 spans 20 residues. CDR3 sequence reads: CASSQRTQTGPVGGNQPQHF. The CDR3 DNA sequence: TGTGCCAGCTCACAACGCACCCAAACCGGGCCCGTCGGGGGCAATCAGCCCCAGCATTTT.

This clonotype was observed at least ten times. The chain has TRBV21-1 and TRBJ1-3. TRBV21-1 counts as a pseudogene. This CDR3 comprises 16 residues. DNA for the CDR3: TGTGCCAGCAGAGTCACCAACTGCGAAACTGGAAACACCATATATTTT. Amino acids: CASRVTNCETGNTIYF.

V usage is TRBV29-1 and J usage is TRBJ1-3, with 8 bases matching TRBD1. J was trimmed by 3 bases and V by 7 bases; bases with no gene match: 5. Germline lookup yields CDR1 SQVTM and CDR2 ANQGSEA. The CDR3 contains 13 residues. The CDR3 DNA reads as TGCAGCGCCATGGACAGGGATGGAAACACCATATATTTT. It codes for CSAMDRDGNTIYF.